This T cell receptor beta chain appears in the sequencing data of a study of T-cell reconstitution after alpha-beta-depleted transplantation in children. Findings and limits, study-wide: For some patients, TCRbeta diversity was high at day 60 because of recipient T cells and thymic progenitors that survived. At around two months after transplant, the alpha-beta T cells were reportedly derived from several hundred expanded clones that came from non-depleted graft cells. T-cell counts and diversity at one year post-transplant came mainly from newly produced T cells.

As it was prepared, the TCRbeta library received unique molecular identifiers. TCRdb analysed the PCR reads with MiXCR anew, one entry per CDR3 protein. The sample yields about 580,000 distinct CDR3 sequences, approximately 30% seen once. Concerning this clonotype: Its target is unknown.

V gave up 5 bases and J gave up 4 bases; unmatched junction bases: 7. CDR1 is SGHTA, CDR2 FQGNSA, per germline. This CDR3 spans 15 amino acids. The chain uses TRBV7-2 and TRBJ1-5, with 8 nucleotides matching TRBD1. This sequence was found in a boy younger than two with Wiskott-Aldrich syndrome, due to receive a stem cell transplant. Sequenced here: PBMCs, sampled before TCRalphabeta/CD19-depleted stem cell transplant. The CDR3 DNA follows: TGTGCCAGCAGCGAGAGGGGACAGGCTAATCAGCCCCAGCATTTT. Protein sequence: CASSERGQANQPQHF.